The rows below give T cell receptor beta chains drawn from one sample of a study of T cell repertoires in ileal Crohn's disease. Using immunoSEQ multiplex PCR, the repertoire was profiled, and TCRdb retains in-frame clones only, with some absent. The sample consists of some 4,700 clones, approximately 72% of them appearing once. The sample comprised ileal tissue. These receptors were obtained from an adult with Crohn's disease. Each CDR3 is given without its conserved first and last residue. The size entry is marked missing in some rows and otherwise reads once, few, many or a size class.

j_gene | abundance | v_gene | CDR3aa
TRBJ2-3 | NA | TRBV28 | AIRKSTGTGDTQY
TRBJ2-7 | few | TRBV23-1 | ASSQSELNRPYEQY
TRBJ2-7 | NA | TRBV10-3 | AIRPPGVTGRYEQY
TRBJ2-5 | once | TRBV28 | ASSLSGQGGETQY
TRBJ2-3 | few | TRBV6-1 | ASSEWGGATDTQY
TRBJ2-2 | NA | TRBV7-2 | ASSLGRVGTGELF
TRBJ2-7 | NA | TRBV30 | ALDNYEQY
TRBJ1-2 | NA | TRBV5-6 | ASSPSGLYGYT
TRBJ1-4 | few | TRBV18 | ASSPGQGNEKLF
TRBJ1-3 | NA | TRBV6-5 | ASSYSAGLGGNTIY
TRBJ2-1 | NA | TRBV27 | ASSGTSGVGNEQF
TRBJ2-3 | NA | TRBV9 | ASSVSRGSTDTQY
TRBJ1-5 | few | TRBV28 | ASKDSPGQEGNQPQH
TRBJ2-7 | NA | TRBV13 | ASSAYSAGGVEQY
TRBJ1-1 | NA | TRBV19 | ASSYGNTEAF
TRBJ2-1 | NA | TRBV15 | ATSRDVQGPGNEQF
TRBJ1-2 | NA | TRBV5-1 | ASSPGGTGGRRSYGYT
TRBJ2-7 | NA | TRBV30 | AYSQGNYEQY
TRBJ2-3 | NA | TRBV27 | ASSGLAGGPSTDTQY
TRBJ2-3 | few | TRBV15 | ATRGARTDTQY
TRBJ2-7 | NA | TRBV5-1 | ASSLERGTYEQY
TRBJ2-5 | NA | TRBV6-1 | ASSGRLSGQETRY
TRBJ2-2 | NA | TRBV7-2 | ASSESSLGGVDTGELF
TRBJ2-7 | NA | TRBV6-4 | ASSPTVNSYEQY
TRBJ2-1 | large | TRBV29-1 | SALPFITSGIGNEQF
TRBJ2-3 | NA | TRBV9 | ASSGPGRGRADTQY
TRBJ2-5 | NA | TRBV20-1 | SASEKETQY
TRBJ1-2 | NA | TRBV11-2 | ASSFPTGGSYT
TRBJ2-1 | NA | TRBV19 | ASSLAGADPYNEQF
TRBJ2-7 | NA | TRBV18 | ASSPPRSTGSTQPEQY
TRBJ1-2 | once | TRBV29-1 | SVSGGQRNYGYT
TRBJ1-2 | NA | TRBV6-5 | ASSYSGQGGFYGYT
TRBJ1-2 | few | TRBV6-5 | ASSYSGQSGGYT
TRBJ1-2 | NA | TRBV18 | ASSPDRNYGYT
TRBJ2-7 | once | TRBV10-3 | AISGGQGGWY
TRBJ2-5 | NA | TRBV5-6 | ASSGDRTETQY
TRBJ2-2 | NA | TRBV5-6 | ASSFPGTSAGGELF
TRBJ1-6 | NA | TRBV4-3 | ASSQVLGRSYNSPLH
TRBJ1-6 | NA | TRBV30 | AWSEGDRDNSPLH
TRBJ2-7 | NA | TRBV6-5 | ASRGLAASYEQY
NA | NA | TRBV7-2 | ASSLAASGTYYEQY
TRBJ2-2 | NA | TRBV30 | ACCDRNTGELF
TRBJ1-1 | NA | TRBV6-1 | ASENRAGNTEAF
TRBJ1-2 | NA | TRBV27 | ASSLHRDSNGYT
TRBJ1-4 | NA | TRBV25-1 | ASGTGFFEKLF
TRBJ2-7 | NA | TRBV6-1 | ASSEEWAYGQY
TRBJ2-1 | few | TRBV5-1 | ASCLPQGNSYNEQF
TRBJ2-7 | NA | TRBV27 | ASSLRDRREQY
TRBJ2-7 | few | TRBV28 | ASSGGQEDY
TRBJ1-2 | NA | TRBV19 | ASIGSAGTGYGYT
TRBJ2-5 | few | TRBV13 | ASSLERGAWETQY
TRBJ2-7 | NA | TRBV30 | AWSVERIGGRQSGEQY
TRBJ2-3 | NA | TRBV4-3 | ASSRTSDAADTQY
TRBJ2-2 | NA | TRBV6-5 | ASNNRAGVGGELF